One and the same sample provided the 13 T cell receptor beta chains below, sequenced in a study of beta chain features in type 1 diabetes (dated by TCRdb to between 2018 and 2020). What the study reported, not specific to this receptor: A moderate but significant shortening of TCRB CDR3 length was observed in type 1 diabetes patients in all four CD4+ subsets.

Preparation of the library involved the immunoSEQ multiplex PCR assay. All of the isolated RNA was reverse transcribed with the High Capacity cDNA Reverse Transcription Kit, so expressed TCRB transcripts were sequenced. Held by TCRdb, this immuneACCESS table contains in-frame sequences only and omits some clones. Under half of the omission traces to an unresolved V gene where checked; the cause of the rest is unknown. The sample table contains 500,000 to 650,000 clones; only one count was recorded for over 10% of them. The ten largest clonotypes hold around 0.12% of the sample. These receptors have no identified antigens. The sample consisted of naive CD4+ T cells from blood. Read against the paper, the sample's cell subset or site label means: true naive CD4+ T cells. Receptors originate from a man aged 25 to 40 with type 1 diabetes.

The rearrangement joins TRBV7-2 to TRBJ2-7; no firm D call. With 3 bases removed from V and 5 bases from J, the gap between germline ends came to 8 bases. CDR1 is SGHTA, CDR2 FQGNSA, per germline. The CDR3 runs 12 residues. The CDR3 coding sequence is TGTGCCAGCAGCTTTTACAACAACGAGCAGTACTTC. It translates to CASSFYNNEQYF.

This chain uses TRBV18 with TRBJ2-7, with 7 bases identical to TRBD1. In germline, CDR1 is KGHSH, CDR2 LQKENI. CDR3 size: 15 residues. V was clipped by 0 bases and J by 3 bases; unmatched bases: 5. The CDR3 DNA is TGTGCCAGCTCACCACCCGGGACAGAAATCTACGAGCAGTACTTC. It yields the protein CASSPPGTEIYEQYF.

This clone has a handful of counts. The chain uses TRBV19 and TRBJ2-7, with D perhaps given as TRBD1 or TRBD2 (5 bases each). The CDR3 has 14 residues. Germline lookup yields CDR1 LNHDA and CDR2 SQIVND (reference sequence). Trimming pared 6 bases from V and 0 bases from J, leaving 12 bases between. CDR3 in amino acids: CASRTDSGSYEQYF. The CDR3 DNA sequence: TGTGCCAGTAGGACTGACAGCGGCTCCTACGAGCAGTACTTC.

A few counts support this clone. DNA of the CDR3: TGTGCCAGCAGCGTGCAGGGGGGCCTTGGAACCAACGAGCAGTACTTC. It codes for CASSVQGGLGTNEQYF. This sequence joins TRBV9 and TRBJ2-7; a weak D match, TRBD1 (7 bases). There are 16 residues in the CDR3. Germline V gives CDR1 SGDLS, CDR2 YYNGEE. V gave up 2 bases and J gave up 5 bases, with 20 bases separating them.

This sequence joins TRBV10-3 and TRBJ1-5, with 7 bases lining up with TRBD1. Germline CDR1 reads ENHRY; CDR2 reads SYGVKD. V lost 4 bases to trimming and J lost 15 bases; unmatched junction nucleotides: 15. This CDR3 comprises 14 residues. The CDR3 DNA sequence: TGTGCCATCAGTGGTCAGGGGGAAATTGAGGGTATGCATTTT. Amino acids: CAISGQGEIEGMHF.

The rearrangement uses TRBV7-2 and TRBJ1-2, with a possible D match to TRBD1 (5 bases). CDR1 and CDR2 (germline): SGHTA, FQGNSA. This CDR3 has 15 amino acids. V was clipped by 0 bases and J by 4 bases, with 12 bases between them. CDR3: CASSLAAGGVYGYTF. As DNA, the CDR3 is TGTGCCAGCAGCTTAGCGGCCGGGGGTGTCTATGGCTACACCTTC. Based on the CDR3 plus reference TRBV7-2 and TRBJ1-2, the full variable domain is GAGVSQSPSNKVTEKGKDVELRCDPISGHTALYWYRQSLGQGLEFLIYFQGNSAPDKSGLPSDRFSAERTGGSVSTLTIQRTQQEDSAVYLCASSLAAGGVYGYTFGSGTRLTVV.

The CDR3 DNA sequence: TGCGCCAGCAGCTTGGAGCAGGGGCCCTACGAGCAGTACTTC. It translates to CASSLEQGPYEQYF. The chain recombines TRBV5-1 with TRBJ2-7, with D possibly TRBD1 on 6 matching bases. Germline loops: CDR1 SGHRS, CDR2 YFSETQ. V was pared by 0 bases and J by 2 bases, with 9 bases between. The CDR3 loop spans 14 amino acids. The variable domain in full, with the rest retrieved from reference TRBV5-1 and TRBJ2-7, is KAGVTQTPRYLIKTRGQQVTLSCSPISGHRSVSWYQQTPGQGLQFLFEYFSETQRNKGNFPGRFSGRQFSNSRSEMNVSTLELGDSALYLCASSLEQGPYEQYFGPGTRLTVT.

The gene calls are TRBV4-3 and TRBJ1-2, with D possibly matching TRBD1 (6 bases). Germline CDR1 reads LGHNA; CDR2 reads YSLEER. There are 14 residues in the CDR3. V lost 11 bases and J lost 7, with 23 bases in between. The CDR3 protein is CARRYAGEVFGYTF. The CDR3 DNA reads TGCGCCCGGCGCTACGCAGGGGAGGTCTTTGGCTACACCTTC.

The chain uses TRBV21-1 and TRBJ2-7; TRBD1 is the table's D call, not checked against the DNA. TRBV21-1 is shown as a pseudogene. This CDR3 has 15 amino acids. As DNA, the CDR3 is TGTGCCAGCAGCAACCGGGACAGGGGATCCAACGAGCAGTACTTC. This codes for CASSNRDRGSNEQYF.

This clone was counted a few times. This chain connects TRBV7-9 to TRBJ1-4; the D gene is possibly TRBD1 (5 bases). Germline-derived CDR1 and CDR2 are SEHNR and FQNEAQ (reference sequence). V was clipped by 1 base and J by 0 bases, with 9 bases between them. This CDR3 has 16 residues. The CDR3 reads CASSLERGATNEKLFF. DNA for the CDR3: TGTGCCAGCAGCTTAGAGCGGGGGGCAACTAATGAAAAACTGTTTTTT.

The chain is built from TRBV5-1 and TRBJ2-7; 9 bases line up with TRBD1. The germline CDR1 and CDR2 sequences are SGHRS and YFSETQ. The CDR3 has 15 residues. V lost 0 bases and J lost 2; bases outside the gene matches: 3. CDR3 coding DNA: TGCGCCAGCAGCTTGGGGGACAGGGTGACCTACGAGCAGTACTTC. It encodes CASSLGDRVTYEQYF. The full variable domain, completed using reference TRBV5-1 and TRBJ2-7, is KAGVTQTPRYLIKTRGQQVTLSCSPISGHRSVSWYQQTPGQGLQFLFEYFSETQRNKGNFPGRFSGRQFSNSRSEMNVSTLELGDSALYLCASSLGDRVTYEQYFGPGTRLTVT.

In DNA form, the CDR3 reads TGTGCCAGCAGCCGATCTCTGGGGCGGTACGAGCAGTACTTC. Protein: CASSRSLGRYEQYF. This chain connects TRBV14 to TRBJ2-7; the D gene is possibly TRBD1 (5 bases). The CDR3 is made up of 14 amino acids. Trimming left V 4 bases short and J 4 bases short, with 14 bases between. CDR1 and CDR2 (germline): SGHDN, FVKESK.

J is TRBJ2-1 and V is TRBV4-3; D assignment may be TRBD1 or TRBD2 (6 bases each). Germline assignment: CDR1 LGHNA and CDR2 YSLEER. The CDR3 length is 15 residues. V lost 3 bases to trimming and J lost 5 bases, with 14 bases between them. The CDR3 protein is CASSHPGAGNNEQFF. The CDR3 DNA reads as TGCGCCAGCAGCCACCCGGGGGCCGGTAACAATGAGCAGTTCTTC.